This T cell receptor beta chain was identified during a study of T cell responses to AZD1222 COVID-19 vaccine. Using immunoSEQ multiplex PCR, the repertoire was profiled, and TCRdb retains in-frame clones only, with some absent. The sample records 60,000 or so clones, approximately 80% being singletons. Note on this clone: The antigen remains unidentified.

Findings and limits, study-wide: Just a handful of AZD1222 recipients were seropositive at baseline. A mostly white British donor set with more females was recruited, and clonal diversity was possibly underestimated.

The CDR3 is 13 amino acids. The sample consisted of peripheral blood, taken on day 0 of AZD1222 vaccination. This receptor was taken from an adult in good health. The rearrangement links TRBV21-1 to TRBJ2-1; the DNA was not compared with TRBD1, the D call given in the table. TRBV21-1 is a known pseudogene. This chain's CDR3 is CASSKGRYNEQFF. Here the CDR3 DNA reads TGTGCCAGCAGCAAGGGCAGGTACAATGAGCAGTTCTTC.